Below, 26 T cell receptor beta chains from the same sample are listed, as sequenced in a study of blood T cell repertoires in COVID-19. The protocol was immunoSEQ multiplex PCR, while the TCRdb copy is restricted to in-frame clones and leaves out a portion. Seen here are about 80,000 clones, roughly three quarters observed once, and the top ten hold more than 35%. Source material: peripheral blood. Receptor source: a man aged 60-69 years with COVID-19, enrolled during active disease.

The chain carries TRBV18 and TRBJ2-1, with D maybe TRBD2 (6 bases). The CDR3 extends over 13 amino acids. Germline CDR1 reads KGHSH; CDR2 reads LQKENI. V lost 5 bases, J lost 7 bases, and 12 bases lay in between. The CDR3 nucleotides read TGTGCCAGCTCAAGGGAACGGGAGAATGAGCAGTTCTTC. It yields the protein CASSRERENEQFF.

The chain uses TRBV3-1 (or the pseudogene TRBV3-2) and TRBJ1-5; no definite D call. The ends were cut back, 4 bases at V and 4 bases at J, with 11 bases in the middle. The germline gives CDR1 LGHDT, CDR2 YNNKEL (reference sequence). The CDR3 covers 14 residues. The CDR3 nucleotides read TGTGCCAGCAGCCCCGGGAGCGGAAATCAGCCCCAGCATTTT. Translated, it gives CASSPGSGNQPQHF.

This clone was counted once. This chain uses TRBV10-2 with TRBJ1-5; no clear D. This CDR3 has 15 residues. Trimming shortened V by 0 bases and J by 3 bases, and 9 bases separated the two germline ends. Germline V CDR1 and CDR2: WSHSY, SAAADI. This CDR3 reads CASSESEVDNQPQHF. The CDR3 DNA reads TGCGCCAGCAGTGAGTCGGAGGTAGACAATCAGCCCCAGCATTTT.

This clone was recorded a few times. A read error is possible here, since a much larger clone lies one base away. The identical CDR3 is also encoded by other nucleotide sequences in the sample. J is TRBJ2-7 and V is TRBV7-9; D uncertain. CDR1 SEHNR and CDR2 FQNEAQ come from the germline V gene (reference sequence). This CDR3 comprises 11 residues. The V and J ends lost 1 base and 6 bases respectively, with 4 bases between them. CDR3 amino acids: CASSLVSEQYF. The CDR3 bases are TGTGCCAGCAGCTTAGTCAGCGAGCAGTACTTC.

This rearrangement joins TRBV6-1 to TRBJ1-2, with a weak D call TRBD1 (5 bases). Trimming cost V 1 base and J 8 bases, with 8 bases left between them. Germline CDR1 and CDR2: MNHNS and SASEGT. There are 12 residues in the CDR3. CDR3 nucleotides: TGTGCCAGCAGTGAAGTCCCAGGGGGCTACACCTTC. As protein: CASSEVPGGYTF.

The chain carries TRBV4-1 and TRBJ1-5; 7 bases are shared with TRBD1. V lost 1 base and J lost 4; bases outside the gene matches: 7. This CDR3 region has 16 residues. CDR1 and CDR2 from the germline V gene are MGHRA and YSYEKL. CDR3 region: CASSQVSGQTNQPQHF. DNA for the CDR3: TGCGCCAGCAGCCAAGTATCGGGACAGACGAATCAGCCCCAGCATTTT.

This clone was counted only a few times. The chain carries TRBV7-8 and TRBJ2-7, with TRBD1 identical over 7 bases. After removal of 3 bases from V and 8 bases from J, the junction contained 10 bases not matched to a gene. This CDR3 spans 14 amino acids. The germline V gene encodes CDR1 SGHVS and CDR2 FQNEAQ. CDR3 amino acids: CASSLWDSPEQQYF. CDR3 DNA sequence: TGTGCCAGCAGCTTGTGGGACAGCCCCGAGCAGCAGTACTTC.

The rearrangement joins TRBV6-5 to TRBJ2-6, with D perhaps TRBD1 (7 bases). The V end lost 4 bases, the J end lost 4 bases, and 11 bases lay between the germline ends. Germline CDR1 MNHEY, CDR2 SVGAGI. The CDR3 loop spans 15 amino acids. The CDR3 here is CASSSRGAGANVLTF. The CDR3 DNA is TGTGCCAGCAGTTCCAGGGGGGCAGGGGCCAACGTCCTGACTTTC.

The chain is built from TRBV5-1 and TRBJ1-3, with D uncertain. V lost 4 bases to trimming and J lost 0 bases, with 14 bases between them. This CDR3 contains 16 residues. Per the germline V gene, CDR1 is SGHRS and CDR2 is YFSETQ. The CDR3 reads CASSQSWTGSGNTIYF. The CDR3 region has the DNA TGCGCCAGCAGCCAATCCTGGACTGGCTCTGGAAACACCATATATTTT.

The chain has TRBV5-5 and TRBJ2-5; D gene unclear. Germline V gene lookup returns CDR1 SGHKS and CDR2 YYEKEE (reference sequence). Trimming removed 3 bases at V and 7 bases at J, with 19 bases between. CDR3 length: 15 amino acids. The CDR3 is CASSSYTGWSGTQYF. CDR3 nucleotide sequence: TGTGCCAGCAGCTCCTACACCGGCTGGTCGGGGACCCAGTACTTC.

The chain is built from TRBV5-1 and TRBJ2-3; D is perhaps TRBD2 (6 bases). The germline V and J ends were trimmed by 7 bases and 4 bases, with 16 bases remaining between them. This CDR3 comprises 14 residues. Germline values: CDR1 SGHRS, CDR2 YFSETQ. CDR3 coding DNA: TGCGCCAGCTGGGACTCCAGCAGTGCAGATACGCAGTATTTT. Its translation is CASWDSSSADTQYF. The full variable domain, completed using reference TRBV5-1 and TRBJ2-3, is KAGVTQTPRYLIKTRGQQVTLSCSPISGHRSVSWYQQTPGQGLQFLFEYFSETQRNKGNFPGRFSGRQFSNSRSEMNVSTLELGDSALYLCASWDSSSADTQYFGPGTRLTVL.

The rearrangement links TRBV13 to TRBJ2-2; TRBD1 is a possible D gene (8 bases). The germline CDR1 and CDR2 sequences are PRHDT and FYEKMQ (reference sequence). This CDR3 comprises 16 residues. Deletions cut 4 bases from V and 1 base from J, with 13 bases between. CDR3 DNA sequence: TGTGCCAGCAGCTCCTACAGGGGGGGGAACACCGGGGAGCTGTTTTTT. It specifies CASSSYRGGNTGELFF.

This clone was detected only once. The chain couples TRBV2 to TRBJ2-2; the match to TRBD1 covers 11 bases. This CDR3 has 16 residues. Germline CDR1 reads SNHLY; CDR2 reads FYNNEI. V was pared by 6 bases and J by 4 bases, with 7 bases of the junction left unmatched. DNA of the CDR3: TGTGCCAGCAGGCTCGGGACAGGGGGAATCACCGGGGAGCTGTTTTTT. Its protein is CASRLGTGGITGELFF.

There are many counts of this clone. J is TRBJ1-2 and V is TRBV6-5; D is undetermined. The CDR3 extends over 14 amino acids. Deletions cut 0 bases from V and 6 bases from J, with 11 bases between. Germline assignment: CDR1 MNHEY and CDR2 SVGAGI. CDR3 DNA sequence: TGTGCCAGCAGTTACTCGAGAGCCGGGAATGGCTACACCTTC. This gives the protein CASSYSRAGNGYTF.

The genes are TRBV11-2 and TRBJ1-2, with 9 bases fitting TRBD1. The CDR3 is 15 residues long. Per the germline V gene, CDR1 is SGHAT and CDR2 is FQNNGV. V shed 5 bases and J 8 bases; nucleotides not matched to a gene: 12. Written as DNA, the CDR3 is TGTGCCAGCAGCCCCCCCTCGGGGACAGGGAGCGGCTACACCTTC. Translation gives CASSPPSGTGSGYTF.

The chain employs TRBV2 and TRBJ1-1; a possible D gene is TRBD1 (6 bases). The CDR3 spans 14 residues. Germline CDR1 and CDR2: SNHLY and FYNNEI. Trimming took off 4 bases at V and 3 bases at J, with 12 bases between the two ends. CDR3 sequence (DNA): TGTGCCAGCAGTGCCTACAGGGTTGACACTGAAGCTTTCTTT. Protein: CASSAYRVDTEAFF.

The chain combines TRBV12-3 or TRBV12-4 with TRBJ2-2; D not certain. V lost 7 bases and J lost 5, with 11 bases in between. The CDR3 spans 13 residues. The CDR3 region is CASTLQSTGELFF. In nucleotides, the CDR3 is TGTGCCAGCACTCTACAGTCTACCGGGGAGCTGTTTTTT.

Here the CDR3 DNA reads TGCAGTGCTGCAGGGGTTGGCTACACCTTC. This sequence encodes CSAAGVGYTF. The chain employs TRBV20-1 and TRBJ1-2, with a tentative D call TRBD1 (6 bases). From germline, CDR1 is DFQATT and CDR2 SNEGSKA (reference sequence). V was shortened by 5 bases and J by 7 bases, with 8 bases between the two germline ends. The CDR3 is 10 residues long.

This rearrangement joins TRBV5-1 to TRBJ2-3; 9 bases map to TRBD2. After removal of 0 bases from V and 2 bases from J, the junction contained 7 bases not matched to a gene. The length of the CDR3 is 17 residues. The V gene's germline CDR1 is SGHRS and CDR2 YFSETQ. The CDR3 DNA follows: TGCGCCAGCAGCTTGGTGACTAGCGGATCGTACACAGATACGCAGTATTTT. Protein: CASSLVTSGSYTDTQYF.

The chain links TRBV5-1 to TRBJ2-5; maybe TRBD1 (5 bases). Germline V gene lookup returns CDR1 SGHRS and CDR2 YFSETQ. The V gene lost 0 bases and the J gene lost 1 base, with 10 bases spanning the gap. The CDR3 spans 15 residues. CDR3 sequence reads: CASSLGQGGQETQYF. In DNA form, the CDR3 reads TGCGCCAGCAGCTTGGGTCAGGGTGGCCAAGAGACCCAGTACTTC.

In its sample, this clone was seen once. V usage is TRBV19 and J usage is TRBJ2-1; 9 bases fit TRBD2. The CDR3 contains 18 residues. After removal of 6 bases from V and 5 bases from J, the junction contained 17 bases not matched to a gene. Per germline, CDR1 LNHDA and CDR2 SQIVND (reference sequence). CDR3 nucleotide sequence: TGTGCCAGTAGAGCTCTTGGGGGGCTAGCGGGGATCCACAATGAGCAGTTCTTC. Protein: CASRALGGLAGIHNEQFF.

The V and J genes are TRBV29-1 and TRBJ1-3; D ambiguous. CDR3 length equals 12 residues. Trimming took 7 bases from V and 11 from J, leaving 18 bases between them. Germline V gene sequence: CDR1 SQVTM, CDR2 ANQGSEA. Here the CDR3 reads CSAAAGSIAIYF. The DNA for the CDR3 is TGCAGCGCCGCGGCGGGAAGTATCGCCATATATTTT.

In its sample, this clone was seen a few times. The chain combines TRBV11-3 with TRBJ2-3; 10 bases line up with TRBD2. Unmatched junction bases numbered 5, after V lost 1 base and J lost 4 bases. The CDR3 totals 16 residues. From germline, CDR1 is SGHNT and CDR2 YENEEA. CDR3 coding DNA: TGTGCCAGCAGCTTAGGAGCGGGAGGGCCCGCAGATACGCAGTATTTT. Its protein product is CASSLGAGGPADTQYF.

The J gene is TRBJ2-7, the V gene TRBV11-2; TRBD1 aligns across 8 bases. With V trimmed by 0 bases and J by 1 base, 2 bases remained unmatched. CDR1 is SGHAT, CDR2 FQNNGV, per germline. The CDR3 loop spans 15 amino acids. The CDR3 region is CASSLDRDRSYEQYF. The CDR3 DNA follows: TGTGCCAGCAGCTTAGATCGGGACAGGTCCTACGAGCAGTACTTC.

This clone showed up just once. The gene calls are TRBV6-5 and TRBJ2-7; weak D call: TRBD1 (6 bases). The CDR3 has 15 amino acids. Trimming pared 0 bases from V and 2 bases from J, leaving 11 bases between. The germline gives CDR1 MNHEY, CDR2 SVGAGI. The DNA for the CDR3 is TGTGCCAGCAGTTACTCGGACAGCGGCCCCTACGAGCAGTACTTC. This gives the protein CASSYSDSGPYEQYF.

The gene calls are TRBV3-1 (or the pseudogene TRBV3-2) and TRBJ2-1, with D perhaps TRBD1 (6 bases). Per germline, CDR1 LGHDT and CDR2 YNNKEL (reference sequence). The CDR3 consists of 14 residues. V gave up 4 bases and J gave up 4 bases, with 11 bases separating them. CDR3 nucleotide sequence: TGTGCCAGCAGCCGAGGGACATCTTACAATGAGCAGTTCTTC. Its translation: CASSRGTSYNEQFF.